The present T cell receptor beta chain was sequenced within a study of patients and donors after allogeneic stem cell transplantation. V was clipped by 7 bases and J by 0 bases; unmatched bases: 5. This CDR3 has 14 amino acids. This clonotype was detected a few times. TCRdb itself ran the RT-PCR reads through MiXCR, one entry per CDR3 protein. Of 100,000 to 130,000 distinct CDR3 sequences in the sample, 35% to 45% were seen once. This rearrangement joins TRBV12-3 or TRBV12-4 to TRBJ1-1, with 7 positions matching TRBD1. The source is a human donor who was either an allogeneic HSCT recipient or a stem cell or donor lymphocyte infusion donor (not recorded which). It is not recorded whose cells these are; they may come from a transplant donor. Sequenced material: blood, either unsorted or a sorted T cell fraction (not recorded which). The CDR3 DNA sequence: TGTGCCAGCAAGAGGACAGGAGTGAACACTGAAGCTTTCTTT. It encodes CASKRTGVNTEAFF.